This T cell receptor (beta chain) came from a study of cytomegalovirus exposure and HLA in healthy donors. The PCR ran on 60 Vbeta and 13 Jbeta primers. Libraries were prepared by immunoSEQ multiplex PCR; TCRdb keeps only in-frame clonotypes and omits some of them. The data hold around 90,000 clones, with approximately 60% observed a single time. Germline V CDR1 and CDR2: SGHAT, FQNNGV. This CDR3 is built from 15 residues. V lost 2 bases, J lost 0 bases, and 10 bases lay in between. General study results and limits: When analyzed later, a missense DCLRE1C variant was found to be linked to TCR beta V- and J-gene trimming.

On this clone itself: Its antigen is unknown.

The rearrangement joins TRBV11-2 to TRBJ1-1; possibly TRBD1 for D (5 bases). The clonotype originates from a boy aged 10-17 years in good health and CMV-seropositive. Specimen: PBMCs. This chain's CDR3 is CASSLRGNMNTEAFF. The CDR3 bases are TGTGCCAGCAGCTTAAGGGGAAACATGAACACTGAAGCTTTCTTT.